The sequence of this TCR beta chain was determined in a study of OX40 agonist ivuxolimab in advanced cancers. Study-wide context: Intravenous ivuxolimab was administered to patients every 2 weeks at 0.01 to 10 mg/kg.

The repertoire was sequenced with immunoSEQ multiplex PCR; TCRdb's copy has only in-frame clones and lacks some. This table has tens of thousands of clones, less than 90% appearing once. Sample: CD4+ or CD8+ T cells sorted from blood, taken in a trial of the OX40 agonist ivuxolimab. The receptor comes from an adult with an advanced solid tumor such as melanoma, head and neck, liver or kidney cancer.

In nucleotides, the CDR3 is TGTGCCAGCAGCCGGGGACAGGGGGGGACCTATGGCTACACCTTC. This codes for CASSRGQGGTYGYTF. This chain joins TRBV7-2 and TRBJ1-2, with 11 bases fitting TRBD1. After removal of 5 bases from V and 4 bases from J, the junction contained 6 bases not matched to a gene. Germline CDR1 and CDR2: SGHTA and FQGNSA. This CDR3 has 15 amino acids.